These T cell receptor beta chains were read from a single sample in a study of PD-1 blockade in classical Hodgkin lymphoma. Assay used: immunoSEQ multiplex PCR; TCRdb lists only in-frame clones, some missing. The table shows approximately 100,000 clones, with about 89% occurring only once. The sample was peripheral blood mononuclear cells (PBMCs), taken before the second cycle of nivolumab. All receptors come from a human donor with classical Hodgkin lymphoma. CDR3s include the opening cysteine and the closing phenylalanine or tryptophan. The D gene is left open where the match is weak. Rows give clone size only sometimes, using once, few, many, or a class for an expanded clone.

d_call	j_call	clone_size	v_call	cdr3_nt	cdr3_aa
.	TRBJ2-5	.	TRBV15	TGTGCCACCAGCACGGGGGGCGCGGGGACCCAAGAGACCCAGTACTTC	CATSTGGAGTQETQYF
.	TRBJ2-3	.	TRBV4-3	TGCGCCAGCAGCCAAGGGGCTGGCACAGATACGCAGTATTTT	CASSQGAGTDTQYF
TRBD1	TRBJ1-5	.	TRBV19	TGTGCCAGTAGTATAAGGGGGGGACAGGGCCGGCCCCAGCATTTT	CASSIRGGQGRPQHF
.	TRBJ1-2	.	TRBV5-4	TGCGCCAGCAGCTCCCGGGATCGCGGAGGCTATGGCTACACCTTC	CASSSRDRGGYGYTF
TRBD1	TRBJ2-7	.	TRBV30	TGTGCCTGGAACCTCGGGACAGGCCCCTACGAGCAGTACTTC	CAWNLGTGPYEQYF
.	TRBJ1-2	.	TRBV7-6	TGTGCCAGCAGCCAGGCGAGAATCGGCTATGGCTACACCTTC	CASSQARIGYGYTF
.	TRBJ1-2	.	TRBV6-1	TGTGCCAGCAGTCGACAGGAGGAAACCTTCGATGGCTACACCTTC	CASSRQEETFDGYTF
TRBD1	TRBJ1-2	.	TRBV6-5	TGTGCCAGCAGTTATGGCCGGGGACAGGGAGTTTATGGCTACACCTTC	CASSYGRGQGVYGYTF
.	TRBJ2-2	once	TRBV9	TGTGCCAGCAGCGCCCCCCTCGGTTCGAACACCGGGGAGCTGTTTTTT	CASSAPLGSNTGELFF
.	TRBJ1-2	.	TRBV30	TGTGCCTGGAAGCTAGGGGTAGGGCTCGGGAACTATGGCTACACCTTC	CAWKLGVGLGNYGYTF
.	TRBJ2-1	.	TRBV19	TGTGCCAGTAGTATCGACAGCAATGAGCAGTTCTTC	CASSIDSNEQFF
.	TRBJ1-1	.	TRBV30	TGTGCCTGGAGTGTCTTGCTCGGTGTGCGGTCGGTGGGCACTGAAGCTTTCTTT	CAWSVLLGVRSVGTEAFF
.	TRBJ1-1	.	TRBV15	TGTGCCACCAGCAGAGAAGCGGATAACACTGAAGCTTTCTTT	CATSREADNTEAFF
TRBD1	TRBJ1-2	.	TRBV7-2	TGTGCCAGCAGCTTAGACGCGTTGACAGGGTTCAGCGGCTACACCTTC	CASSLDALTGFSGYTF
.	TRBJ1-1	.	TRBV21-1	TGTGCCAGCAGCACACAACTCGGGACAGGGGGCAAGGCGTCCACTGAAGCTTTCTTT	CASSTQLGTGGKASTEAFF
.	TRBJ2-5	.	TRBV9	TGTGCCAGCAGCGGGACTATCCAAGAGACCCAGTACTTC	CASSGTIQETQYF
.	TRBJ1-2	.	TRBV5-4	TGTGCCAGCAGCCCCGGCGGTAGCTATGGCTACACCTTC	CASSPGGSYGYTF
.	TRBJ2-3	.	TRBV4-1	TGCGCCAGCAGCCAGGCCGATCGCGGCACAGATACGCAGTATTTT	CASSQADRGTDTQYF
.	TRBJ1-2	.	TRBV5-1	TGCGCCAGCCCTGGTGGGGGTTATGGCTACACCTTC	CASPGGGYGYTF
.	TRBJ1-1	.	TRBV30	TGTGCCTGGAGTGTACATGTTGAGTACACTGAAGCTTTCTTT	CAWSVHVEYTEAFF
.	TRBJ1-1	.	TRBV4-2	TGTGCCAGCAACTTTCAGGGAGAGGACACTGAAGCTTTCTTT	CASNFQGEDTEAFF
.	TRBJ1-2	.	TRBV7-3	TGTGCCAGCAGCAAAGGGGTTCCCCGGGGCCGCTATGGCTACACCTTC	CASSKGVPRGRYGYTF
.	TRBJ2-7	.	TRBV7-9	TGTGCCAGCAGCGGGGCGGGGAGCTACGAGCAGTACTTC	CASSGAGSYEQYF
TRBD2	TRBJ2-7	.	TRBV11-2	TGTGCCAGCAGCTTTGGGACTAGCGGGGAAACACAGTACTTC	CASSFGTSGETQYF
.	TRBJ2-7	once	TRBV4-1	TGCGCCAGCAGCCAAGAAGGACTCGAGCAGTACTTC	CASSQEGLEQYF
TRBD1	TRBJ1-5	once	TRBV12-5	TGTGCTAGTGGTTTGGTACTGGGGACAGAACGCCAGCCCCAGCATTTT	CASGLVLGTERQPQHF
TRBD1	TRBJ2-5	.	TRBV5-1	TGCGCCAGCAGCTTTGGACAGGGAGTTGGCCAAGAGACCCAGTACTTC	CASSFGQGVGQETQYF
TRBD2	TRBJ2-3	.	TRBV7-3	TGTGCCAGCAGCTCTAGCGGGGGGGCCACAGATACGCAGTATTTT	CASSSSGGATDTQYF
TRBD2	TRBJ2-3	.	TRBV6-1	TGTGCCAGCAGTGAAGAAATAGGGCGGGGGTTCGCAGATACGCAGTATTTT	CASSEEIGRGFADTQYF
TRBD1	TRBJ1-2	once	TRBV5-5	TGTGCCAGCAGCCCGCGGACAGGCTCCGACTATGGCTACACCTTC	CASSPRTGSDYGYTF
.	TRBJ2-2	.	TRBV27	TGTGCCAGCAGTTTCCGGACGGCTAACACCGGGGAGCTGTTTTTT	CASSFRTANTGELFF
TRBD1	TRBJ2-7	few	TRBV4-3	TGCGCCAGCAGCCAAGATCGGGACAGGGTCTACGAGCAGTACTTC	CASSQDRDRVYEQYF
.	TRBJ1-3	.	TRBV9	TGTGCCAGCAGCTCCCAGGGGGGAAACACCATATATTTT	CASSSQGGNTIYF
TRBD1	TRBJ1-1	.	TRBV5-5	TGTGCCAGCAGCCCGAGGGGGACAGGGTTCACCGAAGCTTTCTTT	CASSPRGTGFTEAFF
TRBD1	TRBJ1-4	.	TRBV25-1	TGTGCCAGCAGTGTCGACAGGGGGACAACTAATGAAAAACTGTTTTTT	CASSVDRGTTNEKLFF
TRBD2	TRBJ2-5	.	TRBV27	TGTGCCAGCAGTCCTTTCTTGGGACTAGGGGGGCTGGGGTATTTAGAGACCCAGTACTTC	CASSPFLGLGGLGYLETQYF
.	TRBJ2-7	once	TRBV6-5	TGTGCCAGCAGTTACGGGTACGGGGATCTCTCCTACGAGCAGTACTTC	CASSYGYGDLSYEQYF
.	TRBJ1-2	.	TRBV7-9	TGTGCCAGCAGCCCACAGGGAGTAGACTATGGCTACACCTTC	CASSPQGVDYGYTF
TRBD1	TRBJ2-7	.	TRBV27	TGTGCCAGCAGTTTATCCCAGGGACAGGGAGAGTACGAGCAGTACTTC	CASSLSQGQGEYEQYF
.	TRBJ1-6	.	TRBV19	TGTGCCAGTAGGCGGGGGCAGTCGAGCTCCTATAATTCACCCCTCCACTTT	CASRRGQSSSYNSPLHF
.	TRBJ2-5	.	TRBV6-5	TGTGCCAGCAGGAAGTACAGCTTCAAAGAGACCCAGTACTTC	CASRKYSFKETQYF
.	TRBJ1-2	.	TRBV2	TGTGCCAGCAGGGTCGACTCTAACTATGGCTACACCTTC	CASRVDSNYGYTF
.	TRBJ2-2	.	TRBV4-2	TGTGCCAGCAGCCAAGTTCGGGACCCGGGCACCGGGGAGCTGTTTTTT	CASSQVRDPGTGELFF
TRBD2	TRBJ2-3	.	TRBV2	TGTGCCAGCAGCGCCACGGCCCCCGGGGGGAACACAGATACGCAGTATTTT	CASSATAPGGNTDTQYF
.	TRBJ2-1	.	TRBV27	TGTGCCAGCAGTTTCCAGGGTAGGGGGGACAATGAGCAGTTCTTC	CASSFQGRGDNEQFF
.	TRBJ2-7	.	TRBV7-6	TGTGCCAGCAGCAAGAGCGGCGAATCCTACTACGAGCAGTACTTC	CASSKSGESYYEQYF
.	TRBJ2-7	.	TRBV19	TGTGCCAGTAGTATCGGCTACGAGCAGTACTTC	CASSIGYEQYF
TRBD2	TRBJ2-7	.	TRBV9	TGTGCCAGCAGCGGGACTAGCGGGGCATTTGCCTCCTACGAGCAGTACTTC	CASSGTSGAFASYEQYF
TRBD2	TRBJ2-7	.	TRBV2	TGTGCCAGCACGACTAGCGGGGAGGGCGAGCAGTACTTC	CASTTSGEGEQYF
.	TRBJ2-3	once	TRBV18	TGTGCCAGCTCGCCGGTAGGGGGGGCGGATACGCAGTATTTT	CASSPVGGADTQYF
TRBD1	TRBJ2-1	.	TRBV5-1	TGCGCCAGCAGCTTGGGGGGACAGGTCTCCTACAATGAGCAGTTCTTC	CASSLGGQVSYNEQFF
.	TRBJ2-5	.	TRBV18	TGTGCCAGCTCACCAGTTTTAGAGACCCAGTACTTC	CASSPVLETQYF
TRBD2	TRBJ2-1	.	TRBV9	TGTGCCAGCAGCCCCCCTGGGACTAGCGGTGGGGGTTGGTTCTTC	CASSPPGTSGGGWFF
TRBD1	TRBJ1-4	.	TRBV4-3	TGCGCCAGCAGCCAAGAAGCGAGACAGGGGTCTAATGAAAAACTGTTTTTT	CASSQEARQGSNEKLFF